This T cell receptor beta chain emerged from a study of response to subunit inactivated influenza vaccine. Study-level results: The authors suggested that few new T cells are recruited per seasonal influenza vaccination.

This clonotype was seen only a few times. Its target is not known. There are 14 residues in the CDR3. V shed 6 bases, J shed 4 bases, and the junction held 9 bases outside the gene matches. Germline CDR1 MNHEY, CDR2 SVGAGI. TCRdb analysed the RT-PCR reads with MiXCR anew, one entry per CDR3 protein. The sample holds hundreds of thousands of distinct CDR3 sequences, approximately 17% seen once. The V gene is TRBV6-5, the J gene TRBJ2-7; 7 positions match TRBD1. The sequence derives from a man aged 45-69 years who received an inactivated influenza vaccine. The sample was CD4+ T cells sorted from PBMCs, taken about 24 months after vaccination. The CDR3 reads CASSYDDRAYEQYF. The CDR3 DNA reads TGTGCCAGCAGCTATGATGACAGGGCGTACGAGCAGTACTTC.